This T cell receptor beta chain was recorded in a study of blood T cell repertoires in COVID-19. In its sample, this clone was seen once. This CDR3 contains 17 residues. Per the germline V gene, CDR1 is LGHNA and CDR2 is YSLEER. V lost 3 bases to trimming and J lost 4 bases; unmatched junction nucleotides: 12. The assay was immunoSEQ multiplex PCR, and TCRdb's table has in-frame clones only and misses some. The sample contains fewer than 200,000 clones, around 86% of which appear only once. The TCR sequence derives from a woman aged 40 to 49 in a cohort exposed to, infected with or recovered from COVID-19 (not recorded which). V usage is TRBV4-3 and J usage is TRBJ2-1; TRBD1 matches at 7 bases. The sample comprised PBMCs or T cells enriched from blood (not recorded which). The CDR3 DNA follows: TGCGCCAGCAGCCAGAATCCGTCCGGGACAGAATACAATGAGCAGTTCTTC. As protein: CASSQNPSGTEYNEQFF.